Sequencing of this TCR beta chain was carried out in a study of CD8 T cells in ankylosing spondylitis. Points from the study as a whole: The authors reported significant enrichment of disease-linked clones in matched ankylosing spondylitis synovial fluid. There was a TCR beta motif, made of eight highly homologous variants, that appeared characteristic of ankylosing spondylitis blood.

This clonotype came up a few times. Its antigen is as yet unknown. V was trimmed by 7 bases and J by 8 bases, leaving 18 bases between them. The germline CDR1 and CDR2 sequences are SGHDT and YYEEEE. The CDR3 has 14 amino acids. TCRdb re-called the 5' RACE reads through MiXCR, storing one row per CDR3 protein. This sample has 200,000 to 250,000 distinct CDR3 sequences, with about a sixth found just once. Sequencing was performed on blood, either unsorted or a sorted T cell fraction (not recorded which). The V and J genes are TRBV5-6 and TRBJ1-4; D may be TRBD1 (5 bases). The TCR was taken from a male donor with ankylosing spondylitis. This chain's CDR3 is CASVRLGEEEKLFF. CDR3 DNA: TGTGCCAGCGTCCGACTAGGGGAGGAAGAAAAACTGTTTTTT.